This T cell receptor beta chain was sequenced during a study of cytomegalovirus exposure and HLA in healthy donors. Study overall: A subsequent analysis stated that the 100 to 150 validation repertoires were run on the same platform as the roughly 670 first-cohort repertoires. Study-level points and caveats: High specificity and sensitivity for cytomegalovirus status were reported for the classifier.

The CDR3 covers 20 residues. V gave up 3 bases and J gave up 0 bases; unmatched junction bases: 20. CDR1 is GTSNPN and CDR2 is SVGIG in the germline V gene (reference sequence). About this clone: Its antigen is as yet unknown.

Assay: immunoSEQ multiplex PCR; the TCRdb copy retains only in-frame clones and omits some. The profile shows more than 95,000 clones, approximately 88% of them singletons. This TCR came from a woman in her late teens or twenties in good health and CMV-seronegative. The genes are TRBV30 and TRBJ1-3; TRBD1 matches 7 bases. The sample comprised PBMCs. The CDR3 sequence is CAWRGYTEPGQSYSGNTIYF. The CDR3 nucleotides read TGTGCCTGGAGGGGCTATACTGAACCGGGACAGAGTTACTCTGGAAACACCATATATTTT.